The clone carrying this T cell receptor beta chain was recorded only once. Its specificity is unknown. Clones were read by immunoSEQ multiplex PCR, and TCRdb kept only the in-frame ones, dropping some. The table records hundreds of thousands of clones, more than 75% of them present only once. This record comes from a study of cytomegalovirus exposure and HLA in healthy donors. The approximately 120-subject validation cohort, separate from the roughly 670-subject first cohort, included the donors. Study observations and caveats: In vitro experiments confirmed that three CMV-associated chains were specific for CMV antigens. Reported results showed that the classifier diagnosed cytomegalovirus status with high specificity and sensitivity.

The clonotype originates from a man aged 18 to 30 in good health and CMV-seropositive. The material sequenced was PBMCs.

For the CDR3, the DNA is TGCGCCAGCAGCCCAAGGGTGGGCAGGGGAGGAGAAAAACTGTTTTTT. Its protein product is CASSPRVGRGGEKLFF. The chain recombines TRBV4-3 with TRBJ1-4, with TRBD1 as a possible D gene (6 bases). V lost 4 bases to trimming and J lost 8 bases, with 20 bases between them. The CDR3 is 16 residues long. The germline gives CDR1 LGHNA, CDR2 YSLEER.